This T cell receptor beta chain is from a study of T-cell reconstitution after alpha-beta-depleted transplantation in children. This clonotype was picked up many times. Its antigen is as yet unknown. Findings and limits, study-wide: It was surviving recipient T cells and thymic progenitors that gave some patients high TCRbeta diversity at day 60.

Preparing the TCRbeta library involved the use of unique molecular identifiers. Each CDR3 protein gets one entry after TCRdb re-called the PCR reads with MiXCR. Of approximately 190,000 distinct CDR3 sequences in the sample, just under 6.5% were seen once. Trimming removed 9 bases from V and 3 bases from J; junction bases left unmatched: 8. Per germline, CDR1 MNHEY and CDR2 SMNVEV (reference sequence). The CDR3 is 14 residues long. The chain uses TRBV27 and TRBJ2-7; 10 bases fit TRBD2. The receptor was derived from a girl under three years old with combined immunodeficiency, due to receive a stem cell transplant. This specimen was PBMCs, taken before TCRalphabeta/CD19-depleted stem cell transplant. The chain's CDR3 is CASSLAGVFYEQYF. CDR3 coding DNA: TGTGCCAGTTCTCTAGCGGGGGTTTTCTACGAGCAGTACTTC.